This T cell receptor beta chain was profiled in a study of cytomegalovirus exposure and HLA in healthy donors. TCRdb's table, derived via immunoSEQ multiplex PCR, lists solely in-frame clones and lacks some. The sample contains about 360,000 clones, about nine tenths of which appear only once. Sequencing was carried out using PBMCs. This clonotype was sampled from a young woman in good health and CMV-seronegative.

The CDR3 here is CASSQGRQGNYGYTF. In DNA, the CDR3 is TGCGCCAGCAGCCAAGGTCGACAGGGGAACTATGGCTACACCTTC. This sequence joins TRBV4-1 and TRBJ1-2, with 8 bases fitting TRBD1. The J segment lost 2 bases and the V segment lost 1 base, leaving 3 bases of the junction unmatched. Germline CDR1 MGHRA, CDR2 YSYEKL. The CDR3 consists of 15 residues.